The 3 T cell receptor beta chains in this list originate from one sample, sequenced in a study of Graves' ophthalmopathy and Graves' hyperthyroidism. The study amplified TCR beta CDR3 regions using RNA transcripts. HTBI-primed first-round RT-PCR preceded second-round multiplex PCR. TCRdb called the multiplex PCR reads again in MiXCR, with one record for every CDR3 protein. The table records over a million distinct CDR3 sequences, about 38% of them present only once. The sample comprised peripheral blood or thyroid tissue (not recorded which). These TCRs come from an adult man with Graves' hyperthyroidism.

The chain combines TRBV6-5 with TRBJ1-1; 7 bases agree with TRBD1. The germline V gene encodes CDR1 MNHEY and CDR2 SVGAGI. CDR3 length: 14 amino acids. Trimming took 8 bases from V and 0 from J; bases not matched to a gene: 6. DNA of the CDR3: TGTGCCAGCGGTGAACAGGGGATGAACACTGAAGCTTTCTTT. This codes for CASGEQGMNTEAFF.

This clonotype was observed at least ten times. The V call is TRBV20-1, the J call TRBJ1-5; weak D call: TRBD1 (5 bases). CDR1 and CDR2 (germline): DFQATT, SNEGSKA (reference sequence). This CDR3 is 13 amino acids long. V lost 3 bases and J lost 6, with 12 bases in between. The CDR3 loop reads CSARPQGSQPQHF. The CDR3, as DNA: TGCAGTGCTAGGCCGCAGGGAAGTCAGCCCCAGCATTTT.

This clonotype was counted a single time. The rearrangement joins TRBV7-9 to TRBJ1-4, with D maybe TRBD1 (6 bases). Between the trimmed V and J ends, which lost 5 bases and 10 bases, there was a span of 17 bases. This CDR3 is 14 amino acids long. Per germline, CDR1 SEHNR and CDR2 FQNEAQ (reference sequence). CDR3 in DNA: TGTGCCAGCAGCACAGCCTTGCCCAGGGGAAAACTGTTTTTT. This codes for CASSTALPRGKLFF.